The 16 T cell receptor beta chains below all came from one sample that was sequenced in a study of CD8 T cells in ankylosing spondylitis. Each CDR3 protein gets one entry after TCRdb re-called the 5' RACE reads with MiXCR. This sample yields 150,000 to 200,000 distinct CDR3 sequences, of which under 35% are seen a single time; 4.5% to 6% belongs to the top ten. Input material: synovial fluid, either unsorted or a sorted T cell fraction (not recorded which). The receptors shown here come from a male donor with ankylosing spondylitis.

J is TRBJ2-1 and V is TRBV7-2; 9 bases align to TRBD2. Germline CDR1 reads SGHTA; CDR2 reads FQGNSA. The ends lost 0 bases at V and 6 bases at J; junction bases unmatched: 0. The CDR3 has 14 amino acids. CDR3 coding DNA: TGTGCCAGCAGCTTAGCACTAGCGGGCAATGAGCAGTTCTTC. Its translation: CASSLALAGNEQFF. Together with reference TRBV7-2 and TRBJ2-1, the CDR3 gives the full variable domain: GAGVSQSPSNKVTEKGKDVELRCDPISGHTALYWYRQSLGQGLEFLIYFQGNSAPDKSGLPSDRFSAERTGGSVSTLTIQRTQQEDSAVYLCASSLALAGNEQFFGPGTRLTVL.

This clonotype occurred a few times. The junction differs from germline at one of its ends, possibly a read error. This sequence joins TRBV4-3 and TRBJ2-1; 9 bases line up with TRBD2. The CDR3 has 16 residues. The germline V gene encodes CDR1 LGHNA and CDR2 YSLEER. The CDR3 sequence: CASNQVISGSNDEQFF. The CDR3 DNA reads TGCGCCAGCAACCAAGTGATTAGCGGGAGTAATGATGAGCAGTTCTTC.

The chain has TRBV20-1 and TRBJ1-1; D is undetermined. The V gene lost 0 bases and the J gene lost 0 bases, with 14 bases spanning the gap. Germline values: CDR1 DFQATT, CDR2 SNEGSKA (reference sequence). CDR3 size: 16 residues. The CDR3 loop is CSARDLGLPMNTEAFF. The DNA for the CDR3 is TGCAGTGCTAGAGACCTCGGACTACCCATGAACACTGAAGCTTTCTTT.

This clonotype showed up just a few times. The chain carries TRBV12-3 or TRBV12-4 and TRBJ2-5, with 14 positions matching TRBD2. V shed 6 bases and J 1 base; nucleotides not matched to a gene: 4. The CDR3 has 16 residues. CDR3 sequence: CASRPGLAGGQETQYF. CDR3 sequence (DNA): TGTGCCAGCAGACCCGGACTAGCGGGGGGCCAAGAGACCCAGTACTTC.

The chain recombines TRBV6-1 with TRBJ2-5; the match to TRBD2 covers 8 bases. CDR1 MNHNS and CDR2 SASEGT come from the germline V gene. This CDR3 has 15 residues. V lost 6 bases to trimming and J lost 5 bases; unmatched junction nucleotides: 11. CDR3 in amino acids: CASRNPGLGGETQYF. The CDR3 nucleotides read TGTGCCAGCAGAAACCCGGGACTAGGAGGGGAGACCCAGTACTTC.

The chain combines TRBV7-6 with TRBJ2-3, with 11 bases lining up with TRBD2. Looked up from germline, CDR1 is SGHVS and CDR2 is FNYEAQ. This CDR3 spans 15 amino acids. V shed 5 bases and J 4 bases; nucleotides not matched to a gene: 5. DNA of the CDR3: TGTGCCAGCAGCGCAAGACTAGCGGGACCAGATACGCAGTATTTT. It is translated as CASSARLAGPDTQYF.

This clonotype was seen a handful of times. The J gene is TRBJ2-2, the V gene TRBV7-2; 8 bases fit TRBD2. The CDR3 spans 16 residues. Germline loops: CDR1 SGHTA, CDR2 FQGNSA. Trimming removed 5 bases from V and 5 bases from J; junction bases left unmatched: 10. For the CDR3, the DNA is TGTGCCAGCAGCCAGGGGCAGCGGGGGTGGACCGGGGAGCTGTTTTTT. Protein product: CASSQGQRGWTGELFF.

This clonotype was observed a handful of times. The CDR3 nucleotides are TGTGCCAGCAGCCCGGGGGGGGTAGGAGAAGCTTTCTTT. This translates into CASSPGGVGEAFF. The rearrangement uses TRBV3-1 and TRBJ1-1; D is possibly TRBD1 (5 bases). The V end was cut by 4 bases, the J end by 8 bases, with 14 bases between. This CDR3 has 13 amino acids. Germline V gene sequence: CDR1 LGHDT, CDR2 YNNKEL (reference sequence).

The chain joins TRBV12-3 or TRBV12-4 to TRBJ1-6; D ambiguous. The CDR3 has 16 residues. The germline V and J ends were trimmed by 2 bases and 4 bases, with 12 bases remaining between them. Written as DNA, the CDR3 is TGTGCCAGCAGTTTAACCAGTACGAGGTATAATTCACCCCTCCACTTT. Protein sequence: CASSLTSTRYNSPLHF.

This clonotype was found a few times. The chain employs TRBV7-9 and TRBJ1-2, with a possible D match to TRBD1 (5 bases). CDR3 length: 14 residues. In germline, CDR1 is SEHNR, CDR2 FQNEAQ (reference sequence). The V and J ends lost 3 bases and 2 bases respectively, with 10 bases between them. CDR3 amino acids: CASSFDSGNYGYTF. The CDR3 coding sequence is TGTGCCAGCAGCTTCGACAGTGGGAACTATGGCTACACCTTC. The variable domain in full, with the rest retrieved from reference TRBV7-9 and TRBJ1-2, is DTGVSQNPRHKITKRGQNVTFRCDPISEHNRLYWYRQTLGQGPEFLTYFQNEAQLEKSRLLSDRFSAERPKGSFSTLEIQRTEQGDSAMYLCASSFDSGNYGYTFGSGTRLTVV.

This chain links TRBV20-1 with TRBJ2-3, with D perhaps TRBD2 (7 bases). The length of the CDR3 is 15 residues. Germline CDR1 DFQATT, CDR2 SNEGSKA (reference sequence). V shed 5 bases and J shed 3 bases, with 18 bases lying between them. In nucleotides, the CDR3 is TGCAGTGCTCCTCTGGGGGGGGCGGGGACAGATACGCAGTATTTT. This encodes CSAPLGGAGTDTQYF.

This clonotype has more than one count but fewer than ten. The rearrangement joins TRBV6-5 to TRBJ2-1; no reliable D call. Germline CDR1 reads MNHEY; CDR2 reads SVGAGI. V was clipped by 7 bases and J by 12 bases, with 13 bases between them. The CDR3 is made up of 11 amino acids. The CDR3 DNA is TGTGCCAGCATGGAGCTTAATAGGCAGTTCTTC. Residues: CASMELNRQFF.

This sequence joins TRBV12-3 or TRBV12-4 and TRBJ2-7, with TRBD2 matching over 10 bases. The CDR3 extends over 14 amino acids. V lost 6 bases and J lost 4; bases outside the gene matches: 6. The chain's CDR3 is CASRPSGSNYEQYF. The CDR3 bases are TGTGCCAGCAGGCCTAGCGGGAGTAATTACGAGCAGTACTTC.

The chain employs TRBV20-1 and TRBJ2-7, with D tentatively TRBD1 (6 bases). V was pared by 0 bases and J by 3 bases, with 15 bases between. CDR1 and CDR2 from the germline V gene are DFQATT and SNEGSKA (reference sequence). The CDR3 spans 15 residues. The DNA of the CDR3 is TGCAGTGCTAGAGATCCCTGGGGCAGGGGCTACGAGCAGTACTTC. It yields the protein CSARDPWGRGYEQYF.

This clonotype was counted only a few times. This chain uses TRBV30 with TRBJ2-1; D is ambiguous. The CDR3 contains 14 residues. Germline values: CDR1 GTSNPN, CDR2 SVGIG (reference sequence). Trimming cost V 4 bases and J 1 base, with 11 bases left between them. The CDR3 DNA is TGTGCCTGGACGCTAGGTCTGTCCTACAATGAGCAGTTCTTC. It yields the protein CAWTLGLSYNEQFF.

The chain joins TRBV9 to TRBJ2-5, with 11 nucleotides matching TRBD2. With V trimmed by 4 bases and J by 2 bases, 4 bases remained unmatched. CDR3 length: 15 amino acids. CDR1 is SGDLS and CDR2 is YYNGEE in the germline V gene. CDR3 bases: TGTGCCAGCAGCCCAAGACTAGCGGGACAAGAGACCCAGTACTTC. Its translation is CASSPRLAGQETQYF.